The T cell receptor (beta chain) under discussion was sequenced for a study of CD8 T cells in Susac syndrome. Looking at the study overall: Among the sequenced Susac syndrome patients, roughly 6 had active disease while eight were in remission.

Through negative isolation, CD4+ and CD8+ T cells were obtained, while TEMRA cells were enriched using FACS. V was trimmed by 0 bases and J by 6 bases, leaving 16 bases between them. The germline V gene encodes CDR1 SGDLS and CDR2 YYNGEE. This CDR3 has 16 residues. Reverse transcription of roughly 0.5 to 1 ug RNA was carried out with random hexamers. Amplification of TCR beta CDR3 spanned 54 Vbeta and 13 Jbeta via immunoSEQ multiplex PCR. One entry per CDR3 protein results from TCRdb running MiXCR on the immunoSEQ multiplex PCR reads. Of more than 95,000 distinct CDR3 sequences in the sample, more than 90% were seen once.

Sequenced sample: CD8+ T cells from PBMCs. The gene calls are TRBV9 and TRBJ2-1; no reliable D call. This receptor was identified in a human donor with Susac syndrome. The CDR3 coding sequence is TGTGCCAGCAGCGTAGAGTACCATTCCCCGGGCAATGAGCAGTTCTTC. Translated, it gives CASSVEYHSPGNEQFF.